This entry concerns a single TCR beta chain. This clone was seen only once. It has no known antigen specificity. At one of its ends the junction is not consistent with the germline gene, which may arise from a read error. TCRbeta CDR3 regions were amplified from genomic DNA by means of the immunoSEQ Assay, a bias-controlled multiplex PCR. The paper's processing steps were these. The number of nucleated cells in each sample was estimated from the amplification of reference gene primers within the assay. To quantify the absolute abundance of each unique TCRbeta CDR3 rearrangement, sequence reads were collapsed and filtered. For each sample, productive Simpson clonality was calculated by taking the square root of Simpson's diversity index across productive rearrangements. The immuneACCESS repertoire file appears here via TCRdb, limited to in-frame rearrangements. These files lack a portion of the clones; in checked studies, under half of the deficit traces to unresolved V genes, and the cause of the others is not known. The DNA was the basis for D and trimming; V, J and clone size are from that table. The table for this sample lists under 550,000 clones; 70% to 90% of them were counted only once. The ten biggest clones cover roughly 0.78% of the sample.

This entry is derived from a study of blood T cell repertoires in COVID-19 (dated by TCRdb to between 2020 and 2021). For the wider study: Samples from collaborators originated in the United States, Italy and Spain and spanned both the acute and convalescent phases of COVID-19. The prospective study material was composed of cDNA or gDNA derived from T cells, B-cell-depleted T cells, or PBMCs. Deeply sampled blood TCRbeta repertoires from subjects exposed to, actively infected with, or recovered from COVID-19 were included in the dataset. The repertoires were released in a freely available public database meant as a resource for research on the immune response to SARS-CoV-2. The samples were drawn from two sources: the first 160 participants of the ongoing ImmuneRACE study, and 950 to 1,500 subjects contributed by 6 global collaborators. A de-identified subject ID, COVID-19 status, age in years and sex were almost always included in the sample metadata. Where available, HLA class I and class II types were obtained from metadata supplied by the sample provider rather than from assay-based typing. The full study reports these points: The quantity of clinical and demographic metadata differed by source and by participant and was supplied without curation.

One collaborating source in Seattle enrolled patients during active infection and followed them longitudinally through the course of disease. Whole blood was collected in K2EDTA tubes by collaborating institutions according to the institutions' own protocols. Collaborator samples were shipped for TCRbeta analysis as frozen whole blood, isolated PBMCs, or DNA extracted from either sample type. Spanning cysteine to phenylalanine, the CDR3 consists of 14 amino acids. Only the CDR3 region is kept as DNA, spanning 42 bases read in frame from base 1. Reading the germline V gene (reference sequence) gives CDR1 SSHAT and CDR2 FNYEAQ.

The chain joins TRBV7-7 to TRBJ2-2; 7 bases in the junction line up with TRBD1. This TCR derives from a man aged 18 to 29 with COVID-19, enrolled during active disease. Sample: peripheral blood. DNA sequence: TGTGCTAGCAGCCTAGACAGGGCCACCGGGGAGCTGTTTTTT. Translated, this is CASSLDRATGELFF.